What follows are 32 T cell receptor beta chains derived from one specimen sequenced in a study of read filtering for tumor transcriptome and immune sequencing. This library used around 0.4 ug RNA and molecular barcoded adaptors spanning alpha/delta and beta/gamma chains. Each CDR3 protein gets one entry after TCRdb re-called the reads with MiXCR. Among some 46,000 distinct CDR3 sequences listed, less than 15% were seen once. The sequencing sample was made of a population of CD138-negative cells sorted from bone marrow. Receptor source: a donor aged 40 or older with multiple myeloma.

A few counts support this clonotype. A read error may explain this, as a much larger clone is one base away. The chain employs TRBV28 and TRBJ2-3; a weak D match, TRBD1 (5 bases). CDR3 length: 13 residues. Germline V lookup: CDR1 MDHEN, CDR2 SYDVKM. V was pared by 8 bases and J by 11 bases, with 20 bases between. The CDR3 DNA sequence: TGTGCCAGCTGGGGCGGATCGAAGTTACTGCAGTATTTT. Amino acids: CASWGGSKLLQYF.

In its sample, this clonotype was seen a few times. This rearrangement joins TRBV7-3 to TRBJ2-5, with TRBD2 matching over 10 bases. After removal of 2 bases from V and 2 bases from J, the junction contained 11 bases not matched to a gene. The CDR3 covers 18 residues. Germline values: CDR1 SGHTA, CDR2 FQGTGA. CDR3 nucleotides: TGTGCCAGCAGCTTAGTGGGTTTTAGCGGGAGGCCACAAGAGACCCAGTACTTC. This encodes CASSLVGFSGRPQETQYF.

The chain is built from TRBV6-1 and TRBJ2-5; D might be TRBD2 (6 bases). Trimming shortened V by 2 bases and J by 2 bases, and 15 bases separated the two germline ends. The CDR3 is 16 residues long. The germline gives CDR1 MNHNS, CDR2 SASEGT. CDR3 nucleotide sequence: TGTGCCAGCAGTGAACCTCCGCTAGCGAATCAAGAGACCCAGTACTTC. This translates into CASSEPPLANQETQYF.

The sample holds many counts of this clonotype. This sequence joins TRBV6-5 and TRBJ1-1; D remains ambiguous. The V end lost 5 bases, the J end lost 4 bases, and 14 bases lay between the germline ends. This CDR3 spans 14 amino acids. CDR1 and CDR2 from the germline V gene are MNHEY and SVGAGI. DNA of the CDR3: TGTGCCAGCAGTCGAGCAAGAAAGGGCACTGAAGCTTTCTTT. Protein: CASSRARKGTEAFF.

This clonotype was picked up many times. This chain joins TRBV7-3 and TRBJ2-3; no clear D gene. This CDR3 contains 16 residues. With 2 bases removed from V and 4 bases from J, the gap between germline ends came to 16 bases. Germline V CDR1 and CDR2: SGHTA, FQGTGA. This CDR3 is CASSLQPASVADTQYF. The CDR3 nucleotides read TGTGCCAGCAGCTTACAACCTGCGTCGGTAGCAGATACGCAGTATTTT.

At least ten counts were recorded for this clonotype. The V call is TRBV27, the J call TRBJ2-3; 9 nucleotides align to TRBD2. The J segment lost 2 bases and the V segment lost 8 bases, leaving 14 bases of the junction unmatched. CDR3 length equals 17 residues. The germline CDR1 and CDR2 sequences are MNHEY and SMNVEV (reference sequence). CDR3: CASSPRASGDHTDTQYF. The CDR3, as DNA: TGTGCCAGCTCCCCGAGGGCTAGCGGGGATCACACAGATACGCAGTATTTT.

In its sample, this clonotype was seen many times. This chain uses TRBV10-3 with TRBJ2-7; 8 nucleotides agree with TRBD1. V lost 0 bases, J lost 4 bases, and 8 bases stayed unmatched. CDR1 and CDR2 (germline): ENHRY, SYGVKD. The CDR3 runs 16 residues. For the CDR3, the DNA is TGTGCCATCAGTGAGTCTCGTGGACAGGGTATATACGAGCAGTACTTC. Translation: CAISESRGQGIYEQYF.

This clonotype was seen at least ten times. The rearrangement links TRBV10-1 to TRBJ2-4, with 7 bases matching TRBD1. V dropped 8 bases and J dropped 5; count of bases not matched to a gene: 6. CDR3 size: 13 residues. CDR1 and CDR2 from the germline V gene are WNHNN and SYGVQD (reference sequence). The CDR3 DNA is TGCGCCAGCTCCCGGGACAGAGAAAACATTCAGTACTTC. Its translation: CASSRDRENIQYF.

This clonotype was found many times. V usage is TRBV3-1 and J usage is TRBJ2-2, with D perhaps assigned TRBD1 or TRBD2 (5 bases each). Trimming took 4 bases from V and 10 from J, leaving 10 bases between them. CDR3 length equals 12 residues. Germline V lookup: CDR1 LGHDT, CDR2 YNNKEL (reference sequence). The CDR3 coding sequence is TGTGCCAGCAGCCGATGGGACGCGGAGCTGTTTTTT. This sequence encodes CASSRWDAELFF.

This clonotype was seen many times. This chain connects TRBV29-1 to TRBJ2-2; TRBD1 matches at 7 bases. The CDR3 runs 12 residues. Germline CDR1 is SQVTM and CDR2 is ANQGSEA. V trimming: 4 bases; J trimming: 9 bases; junction bases outside the gene matches: 5. Here the CDR3 reads CSVGTGDRELFF. Here the CDR3 DNA reads TGCAGCGTTGGCACAGGGGACCGGGAGCTGTTTTTT.

Comments on this clonotype: The junction differs from germline at one of its ends, possibly a read error. The rearrangement uses TRBV4-2 and TRBJ1-5; D is uncertain. CDR3 size: 14 residues. CDR1 and CDR2 (germline): LGHNA, YNFKEQ. CDR3 sequence: CASSQGISNQPRHF. As DNA, the CDR3 is TGTGCCAGCAGCCAGGGTATTAGCAATCAGCCCCGGCATTTT.

This clonotype was picked up many times. The rearrangement links TRBV3-1 to TRBJ2-7; TRBD1 or TRBD2 may be the D gene (5 bases each). The CDR3 has 13 residues. The V gene lost 5 bases and the J gene lost 6 bases, with 14 bases spanning the gap. Looked up from germline, CDR1 is LGHDT and CDR2 is YNNKEL (reference sequence). CDR3 protein: CASSYSNGGEQYF. The CDR3 DNA is TGTGCCAGCAGCTACTCCAATGGGGGCGAGCAGTACTTC.

Notes on this clonotype: A far larger clone differs by one base, so this is likely a read error. This chain links TRBV11-2 with TRBJ2-1, with a possible D match to TRBD1 (6 bases). The DNA end is a closer match to TRBJ2-7, so the J assignment may be wrong. The CDR3 contains 13 residues. Per the germline V gene, CDR1 is SGHAT and CDR2 is FQNNGV. CDR3 in amino acids: CASSLSRGNEQYF. The CDR3 DNA is TGTGCCAGCAGCTTAAGCAGGGGCAATGAGCAGTACTTC.

Ten or more counts support this clonotype. The rearrangement links TRBV6-1 to TRBJ1-5, with 8 bases aligning to TRBD1. The germline gives CDR1 MNHNS, CDR2 SASEGT. Trimming removed 1 base from V and 1 base from J; junction bases left unmatched: 3. The CDR3 is made up of 16 amino acids. CDR3 sequence reads: CASSEGQGFSNQPQHF. The DNA of the CDR3 is TGTGCCAGCAGTGAAGGACAGGGGTTCAGCAATCAGCCCCAGCATTTT.

This clonotype appeared many times. The chain joins TRBV6-2 or TRBV6-3 to TRBJ2-7; 10 nucleotides align to TRBD1. CDR1 MNHEY and CDR2 SVGEGT come from the germline V gene. J lost 5 bases, V lost 0 bases, and 4 bases had no gene match. The CDR3 has 15 residues. The CDR3 bases are TGTGCCAGCAGTTACTCGGGACAGGGGAAAAACGAGCAGTACTTC. As protein: CASSYSGQGKNEQYF.

At least ten counts were recorded for this clonotype. The gene calls are TRBV20-1 and TRBJ2-5; 8 nucleotides align to TRBD2. The V and J ends lost 6 bases and 1 base, in that order; junction bases with no gene match: 13. This CDR3 contains 16 residues. Germline V gene lookup returns CDR1 DFQATT and CDR2 SNEGSKA (reference sequence). CDR3 in amino acids: CSAKTVGAGGQETQYF. CDR3 DNA sequence: TGCAGTGCCAAAACCGTGGGCGCGGGAGGCCAAGAGACCCAGTACTTC.

This clonotype is medium-sized in the sample. V is TRBV9 and J is TRBJ2-1, with D tentatively TRBD1 (6 bases). This CDR3 comprises 17 residues. Germline CDR1 reads SGDLS; CDR2 reads YYNGEE. V gave up 3 bases and J gave up 0 bases, with 16 bases separating them. This CDR3 reads CASSATGTITSYNEQFF. The DNA of the CDR3 is TGTGCCAGCAGCGCCACCGGGACAATTACCTCCTACAATGAGCAGTTCTTC.

As to this clonotype: This may be a read error, as it is one base from a much larger clone. This rearrangement joins TRBV29-1 to TRBJ2-2; D might be TRBD2 (6 bases). The CDR3 totals 13 residues. In germline, CDR1 is SQVTM, CDR2 ANQGSEA. CDR3 DNA sequence: TGCAGCGTTGATTGGAGAAACACCGGGGGGCTGTTTTTT. Protein sequence: CSVDWRNTGGLFF.

In its sample, this clonotype was seen many times. The V call is TRBV3-1, the J call TRBJ2-2; 13 nucleotides agree with TRBD2. Germline assignment: CDR1 LGHDT and CDR2 YNNKEL (reference sequence). The CDR3 totals 16 residues. Germline trimming cut 5 bases from V and 4 bases from J; bases unmatched to any gene: 4. The CDR3 is CASSFGLAGVTGELFF. CDR3 DNA: TGTGCCAGCAGCTTCGGACTAGCGGGAGTCACCGGGGAGCTGTTTTTT.

Ten or more counts support this clonotype. The rearrangement links TRBV14 to TRBJ1-2; D is perhaps TRBD1 (6 bases). The germline CDR1 and CDR2 sequences are SGHDN and FVKESK. CDR3 length: 13 amino acids. V was shortened by 4 bases and J by 5 bases, with 11 bases between the two germline ends. CDR3 loop: CASSPTGWYGYTF. In DNA, the CDR3 is TGTGCCAGCAGCCCAACAGGGTGGTATGGCTACACCTTC.

This clonotype was seen many times. The V gene is TRBV6-6, the J gene TRBJ1-4; D gene uncertain. CDR3 size: 11 residues. Trimming took off 5 bases at V and 4 bases at J, with 2 bases between the two ends. Germline-derived CDR1 and CDR2 are MNHNY and SVGAGI (reference sequence). The CDR3 DNA reads as TGTGCCAGCAGTGATAATGAAAAACTGTTTTTT. Translation: CASSDNEKLFF.

This clonotype was recorded many times. The chain combines TRBV24-1 with TRBJ2-3; 10 nucleotides align to TRBD2. The CDR3 has 16 residues. Germline CDR1 KGHDR, CDR2 SFDVKD. V lost 6 bases to trimming and J lost 5 bases; unmatched junction nucleotides: 10. The CDR3 region is CATSLSRAGGEDTQYF. The CDR3 DNA reads TGTGCCACCAGTCTATCGAGAGCGGGGGGGGAAGATACGCAGTATTTT.

This clonotype was observed at least ten times. The chain carries TRBV11-2 and TRBJ2-5; 9 bases line up with TRBD1. CDR3 length: 16 residues. Germline CDR1 is SGHAT and CDR2 is FQNNGV. The V gene end was trimmed by 5 bases and the J gene end by 1 base; junction bases not matched to a gene: 8. The DNA of the CDR3 is TGTGCCAGCAGCCCCGGGACAGGGCGGTCCCAAGAGACCCAGTACTTC. The encoded protein is CASSPGTGRSQETQYF.

This clonotype was recorded at least ten times. The chain recombines TRBV3-1 with TRBJ2-7; D remains ambiguous. V lost 3 bases, J lost 3 bases, and 9 bases lay in between. Germline CDR1 LGHDT, CDR2 YNNKEL (reference sequence). The CDR3 sequence is 13 residues long. The CDR3: CASSQARFYEQYF. In DNA form, the CDR3 reads TGTGCCAGCAGCCAGGCGAGATTCTACGAGCAGTACTTC.

A word on this clonotype: It may be a read error: a sequence one base away is much more abundant. V usage is TRBV7-6 and J usage is TRBJ2-1; D may be TRBD1 (7 bases). CDR1 is SGHVS, CDR2 FNYEAQ, per germline. This CDR3 is built from 13 residues. The CDR3 here is CACSLRQGGEQFF. The DNA of the CDR3 is TGTGCCTGCAGCTTAAGACAGGGAGGTGAGCAGTTCTTC. Full variable domain (rest looked up from reference TRBV7-6 and TRBJ2-1): GAGVSQSPRYKVTKRGQDVALRCDPISGHVSLYWYRQALGQGPEFLTYFNYEAQQDKSGLPNDRFSAERPEGSISTLTIQRTEQRDSAMYRCACSLRQGGEQFFGPGTRLTVL.

In the case of this clonotype: A much larger clone lies a single base off, so this may be a read error. This chain uses TRBV28 with TRBJ2-3; TRBD2 matches 9 bases. Looked up from germline, CDR1 is MDHEN and CDR2 is SYDVKM. The J segment lost 5 bases and the V segment lost 5 bases, leaving 17 bases of the junction unmatched. This CDR3 region has 18 residues. CDR3 coding DNA: TGTGCCAGCAGTCCGCGGATTAGCGGGGGCCAGGCCGTAGATACGCAGTATTTT. This codes for CASSPRISGGQAVDTQYF.

At least ten counts were recorded for this clonotype. The chain couples TRBV20-1 to TRBJ2-5; D assignment may be TRBD1 or TRBD2 (5 bases each). Germline CDR1 and CDR2: DFQATT and SNEGSKA (reference sequence). This CDR3 spans 15 amino acids. V dropped 0 bases and J dropped 7 bases, with 18 bases sitting between them. CDR3 region: CSARDLRGEDGTQYF. The DNA of the CDR3 is TGCAGTGCTAGAGATCTGAGGGGCGAGGATGGGACCCAGTACTTC.

The gene calls are TRBV7-3 and TRBJ2-1; 9 nucleotides line up with TRBD2. V shed 5 bases and J 4 bases; nucleotides not matched to a gene: 6. The CDR3 runs to 15 residues. CDR1 and CDR2 (germline): SGHTA, FQGTGA. This CDR3 reads CASSKGLAEYNEQFF. CDR3 DNA sequence: TGTGCCAGCAGCAAGGGACTAGCAGAATACAATGAGCAGTTCTTC.

This clonotype was detected only a few times. The chain recombines TRBV3-1 with TRBJ2-1; D call uncertain. The CDR3 contains 13 residues. Trimming stripped 11 bases from V and 3 bases from J, with 14 bases between. CDR1 is LGHDT and CDR2 is YNNKEL in the germline V gene (reference sequence). This CDR3 is CARNQDFYNEQFF. The CDR3 region has the DNA TGTGCCCGCAACCAAGACTTCTACAATGAGCAGTTCTTC.

In its sample, this clonotype was seen many times. The rearrangement uses TRBV6-5 and TRBJ2-4; TRBD2 aligns across 9 bases. The CDR3 totals 17 residues. The junction had 5 bases not matched to a gene; V was cut back by 0 bases and J by 2 bases. Germline-derived CDR1 and CDR2 are MNHEY and SVGAGI. CDR3 nucleotides: TGTGCCAGCAGTTACTCTGGCGGGAGGGGGTCCAAAAACATTCAGTACTTC. Its translation: CASSYSGGRGSKNIQYF.

With regard to this clonotype: A far larger clone is only one base removed, so a read error is likely. The genes are TRBV12-3 or TRBV12-4 and TRBJ1-1; 11 bases line up with TRBD1. The V segment lost 4 bases and the J segment 5 bases; nucleotides outside the gene matches: 6. The CDR3 totals 15 residues. CDR3 DNA: TGTGCCAGCAGTTCGTCGGGACAGGGGGAAACTGAAGCTTTCTTT. It is translated as CASSSSGQGETEAFF.

This clonotype was recorded at least ten times. This rearrangement joins TRBV5-6 to TRBJ2-7; tentatively, D is TRBD2 (6 bases). The CDR3 loop spans 13 amino acids. Deletions cut 1 base from V and 4 bases from J, with 9 bases between. Germline V gene data show CDR1 as SGHDT and CDR2 as YYEEEE. The CDR3: CASSLRERYEQYF. The CDR3 bases are TGTGCCAGCAGCTTGCGGGAGAGGTACGAGCAGTACTTC.